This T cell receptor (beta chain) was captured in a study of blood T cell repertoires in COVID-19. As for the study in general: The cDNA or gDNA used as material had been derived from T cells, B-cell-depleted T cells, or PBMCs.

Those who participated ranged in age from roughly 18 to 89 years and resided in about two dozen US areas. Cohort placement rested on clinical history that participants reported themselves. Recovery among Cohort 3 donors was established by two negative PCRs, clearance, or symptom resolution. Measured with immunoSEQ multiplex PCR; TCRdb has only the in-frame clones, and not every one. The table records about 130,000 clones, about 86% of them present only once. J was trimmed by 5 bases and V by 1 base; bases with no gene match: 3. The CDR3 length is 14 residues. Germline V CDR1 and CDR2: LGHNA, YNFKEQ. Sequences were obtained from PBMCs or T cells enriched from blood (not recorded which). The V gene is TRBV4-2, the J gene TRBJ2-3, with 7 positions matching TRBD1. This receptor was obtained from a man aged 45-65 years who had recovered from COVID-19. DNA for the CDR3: TGTGCCAGCAGCCAAGCCGGACAGGTAGATACGCAGTATTTT. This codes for CASSQAGQVDTQYF.